Listed below are T cell receptor beta chains from one sample, sequenced in a study of blood T cells in healthy people across ages. TCRdb reprocessed the 5' RACE reads via MiXCR and lists one record per CDR3 protein. Among about 1.5 million distinct CDR3 sequences listed, about 42% were seen once. Sequences were obtained from blood. These receptor sequences come from a woman younger than 30 in good health. CDR3s include the opening cysteine and the closing phenylalanine or tryptophan. D genes are given only for firm matches. Expanded clones are given a class, and other clones once, few, many or no size at all.

TRBV18	NA	TRBJ1-6	NA	15	CASSPTLTQNSPLHF	TGTGCCAGCTCACCAACTCTAACTCAGAATTCACCCCTCCACTTT
TRBV7-9	TRBD1	TRBJ1-2	NA	15	CASSLWGQGAVGYTF	TGTGCCAGCAGCTTATGGGGACAGGGGGCCGTTGGCTACACCTTC
TRBV20-1	TRBD1	TRBJ2-7	once	13	CSARRTGMCEQYF	TGCAGTGCTAGACGGACAGGGATGTGCGAGCAGTACTTC
TRBV7-9	TRBD1	TRBJ2-7	NA	15	CASGDSAQTYNEQYF	TGTGCCAGCGGGGACAGCGCACAAACTTACAATGAGCAGTACTTC
TRBV3-1	TRBD2	TRBJ2-7	few	15	CASSPYEREYHEKYF	TGTGCCAGCAGCCCCTATGAGCGGGAGTATCACGAGAAGTACTTC
TRBV20-1	NA	TRBJ2-5	few	13	CSASPPGQETQYF	TGCAGTGCTAGCCCCCCGGGGCAAGAGACCCAGTACTTC
TRBV20-1	NA	TRBJ1-6	NA	15	CSIRGASSYNSPLHF	TGCAGTATACGGGGGGCGAGCTCCTATAATTCACCCCTCCACTTT
TRBV20-1	NA	TRBJ2-3	few	13	CSAGAGYTDTQYF	TGCAGTGCTGGGGCAGGGTACACAGATACGCAGTATTTT
TRBV27	TRBD2	TRBJ2-7	NA	15	CASSPTSGRTNEQYF	TGTGCCAGCAGTCCCACTAGCGGGCGAACCAATGAGCAGTACTTC
TRBV27	TRBD2	TRBJ2-1	few	16	CASSLAGTSGDNEQFF	TGTGCCAGCAGTTTAGCTGGGACTAGCGGAGACAATGAGCAGTTCTTC
TRBV7-9	NA	TRBJ2-1	NA	13	CASSVAASSEQFF	TGTGCCAGCAGCGTAGCGGCTAGCAGTGAGCAGTTCTTC
TRBV20-1	TRBD2	TRBJ2-3	few	17	CSARDVGRRGGIDTQYF	TGCAGTGCTAGAGATGTGGGTCGGCGGGGGGGCATAGATACGCAGTATTTT
TRBV20-1	TRBD1	TRBJ1-1	NA	14	CSARTGVYNTEAFF	TGCAGTGCCCGGACAGGGGTGTATAACACTGAAGCTTTCTTT
TRBV9	NA	TRBJ2-7	NA	12	CASSTTGNEQYF	TGTGCCAGCAGCACTACAGGGAACGAGCAGTACTTC
TRBV20-1	TRBD2	TRBJ2-1	NA	16	CSATGTSGRAANEQFF	TGCAGTGCCACCGGGACTAGCGGGAGGGCCGCGAATGAGCAGTTCTTC
TRBV5-1	NA	TRBJ2-7	NA	13	CASRELGAYEQYF	TGCGCCAGCAGGGAACTAGGGGCCTACGAGCAGTACTTC
TRBV10-3	NA	TRBJ1-6	NA	12	CAISEANSPLHF	TGTGCCATCAGTGAGGCTAATTCACCCCTCCACTTT
TRBV15	NA	TRBJ2-2	few	12	CATSRVTGELFF	TGTGCCACCAGCAGAGTTACCGGGGAGCTGTTTTTT
TRBV6-2/TRBV6-3	NA	TRBJ2-5	NA	15	CASIRSWIEQETQYF	TGTGCCAGCATTAGGTCGTGGATAGAGCAAGAGACCCAGTACTTC
TRBV6-8	NA	TRBJ2-2	NA	12	CASSRQPGELFF	TGTGCCAGCAGTCGCCAGCCCGGGGAGCTGTTTTTT
TRBV7-3	TRBD1	TRBJ2-7	NA	15	CASSPRTGAYNEQYF	TGTGCCAGCAGCCCTCGGACAGGGGCCTACAATGAGCAGTACTTC
TRBV20-1	NA	TRBJ2-7	NA	13	CSAARGGSYEQYF	TGCAGTGCTGCCAGAGGGGGCTCCTACGAGCAGTACTTC
TRBV7-8	TRBD1	TRBJ2-6	NA	17	CVSSLVDRGSGANVLTF	TGTGTCAGCAGCTTAGTGGACAGGGGCTCTGGGGCCAACGTCCTGACTTTC
TRBV27	TRBD1	TRBJ1-4	few	18	CASSLGGQGDPLIEKLFF	TGTGCCAGCAGTTTAGGCGGACAGGGAGATCCTCTAATTGAAAAACTGTTTTTT
TRBV28	TRBD1	TRBJ2-1	NA	15	CASRHRDRDYNEQFF	TGTGCCAGCAGACACCGGGACAGGGATTACAATGAGCAGTTCTTC
TRBV6-5	TRBD1	TRBJ1-2	few	14	CASSYTGTGPGYTF	TGTGCCAGCAGTTACACCGGGACAGGGCCTGGCTACACCTTC
TRBV18	NA	TRBJ1-2	few	13	CASSQGENYGYTF	TGTGCCAGCTCACAAGGGGAGAACTATGGCTACACCTTC
TRBV20-1	NA	TRBJ2-3	many	13	CSAPQSGTRMQYF	TGCAGTGCTCCCCAATCCGGGACACGCATGCAGTATTTT
TRBV12-3/TRBV12-4	NA	TRBJ2-3	NA	13	CASSPCSTDTQYF	TGTGCCAGCAGTCCCTGCAGCACAGATACGCAGTATTTT
TRBV2	NA	TRBJ2-5	NA	14	CASSLGSNRETQYF	TGTGCCAGCAGTTTGGGCAGCAACAGGGAGACCCAGTACTTC
TRBV29-1	NA	TRBJ1-2	few	14	CSVLGGEFAAGCTF	TGCAGCGTTCTTGGGGGGGAATTCGCGGCTGGCTGCACCTTC
TRBV20-1	NA	TRBJ1-1	NA	13	CSALPTVNTEAFF	TGCAGTGCTTTACCGACAGTGAACACTGAAGCTTTCTTT
TRBV9	TRBD1	TRBJ1-6	NA	15	CASSAEDRSSSPLHF	TGTGCCAGCAGCGCGGAGGACAGGTCCAGTTCACCCCTCCACTTT
TRBV20-1	NA	TRBJ1-1	few	17	CSARDYRAASSNTEAFF	TGCAGTGCTAGAGATTATCGGGCAGCCAGCTCGAACACTGAAGCTTTCTTT
TRBV6-2/TRBV6-3	NA	TRBJ2-3	NA	14	CARTLGGSSDTQYF	TGTGCCCGCACCTTGGGAGGTTCCTCAGATACGCAGTATTTT
TRBV3-1	TRBD1	TRBJ2-2	few	16	CASSQPGQGVGGELFF	TGTGCCAGCAGCCAACCGGGACAGGGAGTAGGCGGGGAGCTGTTTTTT
TRBV12-3/TRBV12-4	NA	TRBJ2-7	NA	16	CASTPGGSSFFHEQYF	TGTGCCAGCACCCCAGGAGGATCGTCCTTTTTTCACGAGCAGTACTTC
TRBV20-1	NA	TRBJ2-7	NA	12	CSARKVAGEQYF	TGCAGTGCCCGTAAAGTGGCGGGCGAGCAGTACTTC
TRBV6-1	TRBD1	TRBJ1-4	NA	16	CASSGFPRGHDEKLFF	TGTGCCAGCAGCGGTTTCCCGAGGGGGCACGATGAAAAACTGTTTTTT
TRBV20-1	NA	TRBJ2-3	many	14	CSARDRDGTDTQYF	TGCAGTGCTAGAGACCGGGACGGCACAGATACGCAGTATTTT
TRBV7-2	NA	TRBJ2-5	NA	14	CASSLRTPQETQYF	TGTGCCAGCAGCCTTAGGACCCCGCAAGAGACCCAGTACTTC
TRBV5-1	NA	TRBJ2-7	NA	14	CASSLGPTDYEQYF	TGCGCCAGCAGCTTGGGGCCCACAGACTACGAGCAGTACTTC
TRBV24-1	TRBD2	TRBJ2-1	NA	16	CATSESTSPGRNEQFF	TGTGCCACCAGTGAATCGACTAGCCCGGGGCGAAATGAGCAGTTCTTC
TRBV20-1	NA	TRBJ2-1	few	13	CSAASAPSNEQFF	TGCAGTGCAGCTTCCGCGCCATCCAATGAGCAGTTCTTC
TRBV7-7	TRBD1	TRBJ2-7	NA	15	CASSKGQGSYNEQYF	TGTGCTAGCAGCAAGGGACAGGGGTCCTACAATGAGCAGTACTTC
TRBV6-2/TRBV6-3	NA	TRBJ2-1	few	15	CASSYASGTHNEQFF	TGTGCCAGCAGTTACGCCTCAGGGACCCACAATGAGCAGTTCTTC
TRBV9	NA	TRBJ2-5	few	14	CASSVGLHAETQYF	TGTGCCAGCAGCGTAGGTCTCCACGCAGAGACCCAGTACTTC
TRBV4-1	TRBD2	TRBJ2-7	few	19	CASSQVGLAGGLAYNEQYF	TGCGCCAGCAGCCAAGTAGGACTAGCGGGGGGCCTAGCCTACAATGAGCAGTACTTC
TRBV30	TRBD2	TRBJ2-5	few	16	CAWIPRLAGVQETQYF	TGTGCCTGGATCCCTCGACTAGCGGGGGTACAAGAGACCCAGTACTTC
TRBV18	NA	TRBJ1-1	NA	14	CASSPPGEYTEAFF	TGTGCCAGCTCACCACCTGGGGAGTACACTGAAGCTTTCTTT
TRBV20-1	TRBD1	TRBJ2-7	NA	15	CSARHLGQGRYEQYF	TGCAGTGCTAGACACCTTGGACAGGGAAGGTACGAGCAGTACTTC
TRBV20-1	NA	TRBJ2-7	NA	12	CSASNTFYEQYF	TGCAGTGCTAGCAACACTTTCTACGAGCAGTACTTC
TRBV20-1	NA	TRBJ2-3	once	14	CSARGQPGADTQYF	TGCAGTGCTAGAGGGCAGCCGGGCGCAGATACGCAGTATTTT
TRBV20-1	NA	TRBJ2-3	NA	16	CSARDLAGWDTDAQYF	TGCAGTGCTAGAGATCTTGCAGGGTGGGACACAGATGCGCAGTATTTT
TRBV12-3/TRBV12-4	NA	TRBJ1-5	NA	16	CASSLARIGSNQPQHF	TGTGCCAGCAGTTTAGCAAGGATCGGTAGCAATCAGCCCCAGCATTTT